This T cell receptor beta chain was obtained from a study of regulatory T cells in long-lasting Graves disease. CDR1 is MGHRA and CDR2 is YSYEKL in the germline V gene. The CDR3 sequence is 17 residues long. J gave up 6 bases and V 2 bases, and 8 bases lay outside the gene matches. The time point here: newly diagnosed GD, antithyroid drugs for less than 3 months. RNA isolated from PBMCs was used to make the TCR library. HTBI primers from iRepertoire and Arm-PCR of CDR3 regions yielded the TCR beta libraries. MiXCR, run by TCRdb on the multiplex PCR reads, gives a single entry per CDR3 protein. The sample lists 250,000 or so distinct CDR3 sequences, 20% occurring once.

The chain couples TRBV4-1 to TRBJ2-2, with 11 nucleotides matching TRBD1. This receptor was obtained from a female donor with Graves disease. The material sequenced was peripheral blood mononuclear cells (PBMCs), taken at new diagnosis, from a patient treated with antithyroid drugs. CDR3 sequence reads: CASSQRGGTGGSGELFF. CDR3 bases: TGCGCCAGCAGCCAACGGGGAGGGACAGGGGGGTCCGGGGAGCTGTTTTTT.